This TCR beta chain appears in the sequencing data of a study of graft-versus-host responses after intestinal transplantation. At the level of the study: Induction using anti-thymocyte globulin, followed by tacrolimus and steroids for roughly 3 years, was given to all recipients.

This CDR3 region has 13 residues. Germline loops: CDR1 SGHRS, CDR2 YFSETQ. Trimming stripped 5 bases from V and 1 base from J, with 9 bases between. Clones were sequenced by immunoSEQ multiplex PCR, and TCRdb holds only the in-frame ones, with some missing. The repertoire holds some 90,000 clones, with 85% to 90% as singletons. Study conclusions and caveats: Researchers found GvH clones in recipient marrow, and some showed up first in ileum or blood. In patients with graft-donor T cell macrochimerism, allograft graft-versus-host to host-versus-graft clonal ratios were high.

As for this clone: No antigen is known for it.

The V gene is TRBV5-1, the J gene TRBJ1-1; D might be TRBD1 (6 bases). The TCR originated in a human donor who received an intestinal transplant. The specimen comprised unstimulated CD4+ T cells sorted from spleen or lymph node cells, sampled before intestinal transplant. CDR3 in amino acids: CASRTGGNTEAFF. The CDR3 DNA reads TGCGCCAGCAGGACAGGTGGGAACACTGAAGCTTTCTTT.